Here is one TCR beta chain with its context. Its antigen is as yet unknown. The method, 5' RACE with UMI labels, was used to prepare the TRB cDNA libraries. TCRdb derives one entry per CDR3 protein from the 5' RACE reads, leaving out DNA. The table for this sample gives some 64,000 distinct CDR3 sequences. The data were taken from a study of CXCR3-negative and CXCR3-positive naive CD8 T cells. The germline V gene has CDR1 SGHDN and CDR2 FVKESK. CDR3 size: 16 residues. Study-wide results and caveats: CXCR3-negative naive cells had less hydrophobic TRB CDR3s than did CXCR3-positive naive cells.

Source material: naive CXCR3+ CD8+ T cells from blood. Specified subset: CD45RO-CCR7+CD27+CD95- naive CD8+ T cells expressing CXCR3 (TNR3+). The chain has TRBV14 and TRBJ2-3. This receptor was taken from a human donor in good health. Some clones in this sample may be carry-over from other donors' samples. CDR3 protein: CASSQYHGPSTDTQYF.